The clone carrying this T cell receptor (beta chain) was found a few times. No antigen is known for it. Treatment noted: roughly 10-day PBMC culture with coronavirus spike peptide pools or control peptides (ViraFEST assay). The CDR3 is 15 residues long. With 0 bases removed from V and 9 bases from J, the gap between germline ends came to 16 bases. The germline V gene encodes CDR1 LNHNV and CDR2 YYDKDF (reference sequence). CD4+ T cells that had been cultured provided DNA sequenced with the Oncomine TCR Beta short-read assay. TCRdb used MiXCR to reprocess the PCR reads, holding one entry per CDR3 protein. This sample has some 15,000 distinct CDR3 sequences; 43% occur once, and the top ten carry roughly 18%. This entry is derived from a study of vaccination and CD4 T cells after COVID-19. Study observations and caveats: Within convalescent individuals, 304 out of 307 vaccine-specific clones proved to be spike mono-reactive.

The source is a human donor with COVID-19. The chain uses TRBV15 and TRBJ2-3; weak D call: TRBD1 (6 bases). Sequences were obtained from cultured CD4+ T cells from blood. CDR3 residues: CATSRESQGTGTQYF. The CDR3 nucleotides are TGTGCCACCAGCAGAGAGTCCCAGGGGACGGGAACGCAGTATTTT. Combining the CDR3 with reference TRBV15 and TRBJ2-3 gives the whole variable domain DAMVIQNPRYQVTQFGKPVTLSCSQTLNHNVMYWYQQKSSQAPKLLFHYYDKDFNNEADTPDNFQSRRPNTSFCFLDIRSPGLGDTAMYLCATSRESQGTGTQYFGPGTRLTVL.